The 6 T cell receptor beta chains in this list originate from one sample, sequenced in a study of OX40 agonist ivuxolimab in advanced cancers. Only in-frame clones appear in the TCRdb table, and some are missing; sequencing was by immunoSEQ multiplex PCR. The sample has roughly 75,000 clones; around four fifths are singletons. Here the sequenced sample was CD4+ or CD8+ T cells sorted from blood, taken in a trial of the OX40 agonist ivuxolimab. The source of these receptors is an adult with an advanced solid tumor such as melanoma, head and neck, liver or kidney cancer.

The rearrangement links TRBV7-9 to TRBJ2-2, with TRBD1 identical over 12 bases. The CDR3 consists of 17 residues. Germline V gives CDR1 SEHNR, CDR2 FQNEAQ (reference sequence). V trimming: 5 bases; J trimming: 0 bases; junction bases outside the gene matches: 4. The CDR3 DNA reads TGTGCCAGCAGCCAGGGACAGGGGGCTGCGAACACCGGGGAGCTGTTTTTT. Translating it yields CASSQGQGAANTGELFF.

The CDR3 region has the DNA TGTGCCAGCAGTGAGTATGTCGTCCGGGACTCCCCTAAAGAGACCCAGTACTTC. Encoded protein: CASSEYVVRDSPKETQYF. The genes are TRBV2 and TRBJ2-5, with D possibly TRBD2 on 6 matching bases. Trimming pared 3 bases from V and 3 bases from J, leaving 23 bases between. In germline, CDR1 is SNHLY, CDR2 FYNNEI. The CDR3 is made up of 18 amino acids.

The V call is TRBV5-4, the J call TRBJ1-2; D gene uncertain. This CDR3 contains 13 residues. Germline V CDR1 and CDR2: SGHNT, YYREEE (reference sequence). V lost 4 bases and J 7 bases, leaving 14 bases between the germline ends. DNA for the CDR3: TGTGCCAGCAGCCTTGACTGGGCCTCTGGCTACACCTTC. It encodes CASSLDWASGYTF.

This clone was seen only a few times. The CDR3: CASSLRDRVDYGYTF. The CDR3 DNA follows: TGTGCCAGCAGTTTAAGGGACAGGGTAGACTATGGCTACACCTTC. The chain carries TRBV28 and TRBJ1-2; 9 bases line up with TRBD1. J gave up 3 bases and V 2 bases, and 4 bases lay outside the gene matches. The CDR3 contains 15 residues. Germline CDR1 is MDHEN and CDR2 is SYDVKM.

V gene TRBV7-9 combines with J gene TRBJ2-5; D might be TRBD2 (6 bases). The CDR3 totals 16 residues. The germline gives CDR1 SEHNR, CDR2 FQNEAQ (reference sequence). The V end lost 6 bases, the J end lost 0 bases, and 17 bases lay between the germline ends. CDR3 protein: CASSRLGGGYQETQYF. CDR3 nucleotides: TGTGCCAGCAGTCGGTTGGGAGGAGGGTACCAAGAGACCCAGTACTTC.

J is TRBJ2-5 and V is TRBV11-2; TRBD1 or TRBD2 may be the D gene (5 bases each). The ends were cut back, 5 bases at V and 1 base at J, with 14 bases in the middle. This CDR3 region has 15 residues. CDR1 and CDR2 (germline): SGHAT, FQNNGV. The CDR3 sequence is CASSRSSGAQETQYF. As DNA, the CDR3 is TGTGCCAGCAGCCGATCGTCCGGGGCCCAAGAGACCCAGTACTTC.